This passage covers 20 T cell receptor beta chains from one sample sequenced in a study of cytomegalovirus exposure and HLA in healthy donors. The protocol was immunoSEQ multiplex PCR, while the TCRdb copy is restricted to in-frame clones and leaves out a portion. Counted here are some 76,000 clones, 94% occurring once; the ten biggest clones make up 3.3%. Source material: PBMCs. These receptors all stem from a woman aged 18 to 35 in good health and CMV-seropositive.

J is TRBJ1-2 and V is TRBV11-3, with D tentatively TRBD1 (5 bases). The CDR3 contains 13 residues. V dropped 1 base and J dropped 3 bases, with 6 bases sitting between them. CDR1 SGHNT and CDR2 YENEEA come from the germline V gene. In DNA, the CDR3 is TGTGCCAGCAGCTTAGGGGGCGACTATGGCTACACCTTC. Its protein is CASSLGGDYGYTF.

The chain couples TRBV28 to TRBJ1-1; D not resolved. Germline values: CDR1 MDHEN, CDR2 SYDVKM. V lost 6 bases and J 0 bases, leaving 8 bases between the germline ends. CDR3 length: 13 amino acids. The CDR3 loop is CASSGRMNTEAFF. The CDR3 region has the DNA TGTGCCAGCAGCGGGAGGATGAACACTGAAGCTTTCTTT.

V gene TRBV30 combines with J gene TRBJ2-1, with 7 bases aligning to TRBD2. V was pared by 1 base and J by 2 bases, with 2 bases of the junction left unmatched. CDR1 and CDR2 from the germline V gene are GTSNPN and SVGIG (reference sequence). The CDR3 consists of 14 residues. The CDR3 here is CAWSATSAYNEQFF. DNA for the CDR3: TGTGCCTGGAGTGCTACTAGCGCCTACAATGAGCAGTTCTTC.

The rearrangement uses TRBV5-1 and TRBJ2-1, with a possible D match to TRBD1 (5 bases). Trimming left V 0 bases short and J 2 bases short, with 12 bases between. Germline CDR1 and CDR2: SGHRS and YFSETQ. The CDR3 sequence is 16 residues long. The CDR3 DNA reads TGCGCCAGCAGCTTGGATTTGGCAGGGACCTACAATGAGCAGTTCTTC. Translation gives CASSLDLAGTYNEQFF.

V usage is TRBV29-1 and J usage is TRBJ1-6; D may be TRBD1 (6 bases). CDR1 is SQVTM, CDR2 ANQGSEA, per germline. V lost 6 bases to trimming and J lost 6 bases, with 12 bases between them. CDR3 length equals 13 residues. The CDR3 protein is CSVAGGPNSPLHF. CDR3 DNA: TGCAGCGTGGCCGGGGGGCCTAATTCACCCCTCCACTTT.

The CDR3 nucleotides read TGTGCCAGCAGCGCACAGGGGTCTGAAGCTTTCTTT. Protein product: CASSAQGSEAFF. The V gene is TRBV9, the J gene TRBJ1-1; TRBD1 matches 7 bases. Germline values: CDR1 SGDLS, CDR2 YYNGEE. The junction had 2 bases not matched to a gene; V was cut back by 3 bases and J by 6 bases. This CDR3 contains 12 residues. The full variable domain, rest sourced from reference TRBV9 and TRBJ1-1, is DSGVTQTPKHLITATGQRVTLRCSPRSGDLSVYWYQQSLDQGLQFLIQYYNGEERAKGNILERFSAQQFPDLHSELNLSSLELGDSALYFCASSAQGSEAFFGQGTRLTVV.

This chain connects TRBV27 to TRBJ1-6; 7 positions agree with TRBD1. The CDR3 is 15 amino acids. Germline CDR1 and CDR2: MNHEY and SMNVEV (reference sequence). The J segment lost 9 bases and the V segment lost 6 bases, leaving 11 bases of the junction unmatched. The CDR3 DNA reads as TGTGCCAGCAGCCCCCAACAGGGGCGGATTTCACCCCTCCACTTT. As protein: CASSPQQGRISPLHF.

This chain joins TRBV21-1 and TRBJ1-2; TRBD1, the D gene given by the table, was not confirmed from the DNA. TRBV21-1 is a known pseudogene. CDR3 length equals 17 residues. CDR3 sequence: CASSKVYQGQGAGGYTF. CDR3 coding DNA: TGTGCCAGCAGCAAAGTTTATCAAGGACAGGGGGCCGGGGGCTACACCTTC.

This clone was seen once. J is TRBJ2-1 and V is TRBV28; 10 bases are shared with TRBD2. The CDR3 totals 16 residues. Germline assignment: CDR1 MDHEN and CDR2 SYDVKM. The J segment lost 4 bases and the V segment lost 5 bases, leaving 8 bases of the junction unmatched. The CDR3 DNA reads as TGTGCCAGCAGTGGGCGAGCGGGGGGGCCATACAATGAGCAGTTCTTC. Protein: CASSGRAGGPYNEQFF. The entire variable domain, with the rest obtained from reference TRBV28 and TRBJ2-1, is as follows: DVKVTQSSRYLVKRTGEKVFLECVQDMDHENMFWYRQDPGLGLRLIYFSYDVKMKEKGDIPEGYSVSREKKERFSLILESASTNQTSMYLCASSGRAGGPYNEQFFGPGTRLTVL.

CDR3 loop: CASSLVAGGDETQYF. The CDR3 DNA reads as TGTGCCAGCAGCTTAGTAGCGGGGGGGGACGAGACCCAGTACTTC. The chain combines TRBV7-2 with TRBJ2-5, with 11 bases matching TRBD2. The germline V gene encodes CDR1 SGHTA and CDR2 FQGNSA. The CDR3 has 15 residues. With 1 base clipped from V and 5 bases from J, the junction kept 3 bases outside the gene matches.

This chain links TRBV9 with TRBJ2-3; 14 bases match TRBD2. In germline, CDR1 is SGDLS, CDR2 YYNGEE. The CDR3 loop spans 16 amino acids. J lost 0 bases, V lost 6 bases, and 3 bases had no gene match. Here the CDR3 reads CASTRTSGRSTDTQYF. Here the CDR3 DNA reads TGTGCCAGCACCAGGACTAGCGGGAGGAGCACAGATACGCAGTATTTT.

In DNA, the CDR3 is TGTGCCAGTAGTATCGGGGGGGGCCAAGAGACCCAGTACTTC. It encodes CASSIGGGQETQYF. V is TRBV19 and J is TRBJ2-5, with 8 bases that match TRBD2. The CDR3 contains 14 residues. V shed 3 bases, J shed 1 base, and the junction held 1 base outside the gene matches. Looked up from germline, CDR1 is LNHDA and CDR2 is SQIVND (reference sequence).

V is TRBV4-1 and J is TRBJ1-1, with TRBD1 identical over 10 bases. The V gene end was trimmed by 4 bases and the J gene end by 2 bases; junction bases not matched to a gene: 1. Germline V gives CDR1 MGHRA, CDR2 YSYEKL. CDR3 length equals 14 residues. CDR3 loop: CASSRDRGNTEAFF. CDR3 bases: TGCGCCAGCAGCCGGGACAGGGGTAACACTGAAGCTTTCTTT.

CDR3: CASSPGQGRYGYTF. In DNA form, the CDR3 reads TGTGCCAGCAGCCCGGGACAGGGGCGATATGGCTACACCTTC. The chain is built from TRBV7-2 and TRBJ1-2; 10 bases line up with TRBD1. The CDR3 is 14 amino acids. Trimming took 5 bases from V and 5 from J; bases not matched to a gene: 5. Germline loops: CDR1 SGHTA, CDR2 FQGNSA.

The V call is TRBV7-3, the J call TRBJ2-7, with TRBD1 as a possible D gene (6 bases). The CDR3 is 13 amino acids. CDR1 is SGHTA, CDR2 FQGTGA, per germline. The V end was cut by 8 bases, the J end by 0 bases, with 11 bases between. CDR3 bases: TGTGCCAGCGGACAGCCCGACTCCTACGAGCAGTACTTC. It specifies CASGQPDSYEQYF.

This clone was picked up one time. The chain is built from TRBV28 and TRBJ1-4; D may be TRBD1 (5 bases). V shed 2 bases and J shed 4 bases, with 8 bases lying between them. The CDR3 loop spans 14 amino acids. CDR1 MDHEN and CDR2 SYDVKM come from the germline V gene. CDR3 sequence: CASSLRGINEKLFF. The CDR3 DNA follows: TGTGCCAGCAGTTTAAGGGGAATTAATGAAAAACTGTTTTTT.

The J gene is TRBJ1-1, the V gene TRBV7-9, with TRBD1 matching 7 bases. Per germline, CDR1 SEHNR and CDR2 FQNEAQ (reference sequence). V was clipped by 2 bases and J by 1 base; unmatched bases: 4. The CDR3 is 15 amino acids. The CDR3 reads CASSLRQGTNTEAFF. CDR3 sequence (DNA): TGTGCCAGCAGCTTACGACAGGGAACGAACACTGAAGCTTTCTTT.

The chain joins TRBV5-1 to TRBJ2-7; 9 nucleotides align to TRBD2. Per the germline V gene, CDR1 is SGHRS and CDR2 is YFSETQ. After removal of 4 bases from V and 0 bases from J, the junction contained 8 bases not matched to a gene. The CDR3 totals 16 residues. The CDR3 bases are TGCGCCAGCAGCCAGAGTCCTAGCGGGGCCTCCTACGAGCAGTACTTC. It specifies CASSQSPSGASYEQYF. Full variable domain (missing parts from reference TRBV5-1 and TRBJ2-7): KAGVTQTPRYLIKTRGQQVTLSCSPISGHRSVSWYQQTPGQGLQFLFEYFSETQRNKGNFPGRFSGRQFSNSRSEMNVSTLELGDSALYLCASSQSPSGASYEQYFGPGTRLTVT.

The chain has TRBV21-1 and TRBJ1-3; the table's D call, TRBD1, was not checked against the DNA. TRBV21-1 is classified as a pseudogene. The CDR3 totals 13 residues. The CDR3 DNA reads as TGTGCCAGCAGGGGAACAGGGGGAAACACCATATATTTT. Its protein is CASRGTGGNTIYF.

The chain carries TRBV27 and TRBJ1-5; no firm D call. Looked up from germline, CDR1 is MNHEY and CDR2 is SMNVEV (reference sequence). There are 16 residues in the CDR3. V was trimmed by 1 base and J by 0 bases, leaving 10 bases between them. CDR3 in DNA: TGTGCCAGCAGTTTATTTTTCCCGTATAGCAATCAGCCCCAGCATTTT. Protein product: CASSLFFPYSNQPQHF.